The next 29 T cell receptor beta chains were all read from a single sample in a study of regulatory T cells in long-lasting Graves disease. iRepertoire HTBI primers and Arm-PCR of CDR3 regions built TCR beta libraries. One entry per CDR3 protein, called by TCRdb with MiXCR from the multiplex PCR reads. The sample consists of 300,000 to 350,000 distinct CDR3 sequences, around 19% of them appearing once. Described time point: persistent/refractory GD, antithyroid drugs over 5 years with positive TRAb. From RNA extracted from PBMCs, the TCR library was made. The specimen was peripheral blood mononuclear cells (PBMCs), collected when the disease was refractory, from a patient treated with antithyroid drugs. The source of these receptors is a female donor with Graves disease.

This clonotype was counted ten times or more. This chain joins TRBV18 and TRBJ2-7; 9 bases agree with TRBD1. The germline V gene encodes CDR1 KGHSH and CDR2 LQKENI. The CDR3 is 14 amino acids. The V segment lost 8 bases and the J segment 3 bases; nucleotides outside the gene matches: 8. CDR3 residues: CASSPDRGLYEQYF. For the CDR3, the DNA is TGTGCCAGCAGCCCGGACAGGGGCCTCTACGAGCAGTACTTC. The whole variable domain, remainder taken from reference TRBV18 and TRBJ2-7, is NAGVMQNPRHLVRRRGQEARLRCSPMKGHSHVYWYRQLPEEGLKFMVYLQKENIIDESGMPKERFSAEFPKEGPSILRIQQVVRGDSAAYFCASSPDRGLYEQYFGPGTRLTVT.

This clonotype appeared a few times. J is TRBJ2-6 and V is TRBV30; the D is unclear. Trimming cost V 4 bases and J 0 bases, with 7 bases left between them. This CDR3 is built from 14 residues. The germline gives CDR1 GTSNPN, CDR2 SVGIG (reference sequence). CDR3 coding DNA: TGTGCCTGGACCCGGAACTCTGGGGCCAACGTCCTGACTTTC. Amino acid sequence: CAWTRNSGANVLTF. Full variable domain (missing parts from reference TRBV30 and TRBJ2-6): SQTIHQWPATLVQPVGSPLSLECTVEGTSNPNLYWYRQAAGRGLQLLFYSVGIGQISSEVPQNLSASRPQDRQFILSSKKLLLSDSGFYLCAWTRNSGANVLTFGAGSRLTVL.

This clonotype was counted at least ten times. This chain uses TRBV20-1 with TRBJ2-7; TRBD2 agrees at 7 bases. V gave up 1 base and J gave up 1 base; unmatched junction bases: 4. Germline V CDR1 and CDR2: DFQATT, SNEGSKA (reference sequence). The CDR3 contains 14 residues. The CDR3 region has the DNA TGCAGTGCTAGAGTGCCCGGGAGGTCCTACGAGCAGTACTTC. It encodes CSARVPGRSYEQYF.

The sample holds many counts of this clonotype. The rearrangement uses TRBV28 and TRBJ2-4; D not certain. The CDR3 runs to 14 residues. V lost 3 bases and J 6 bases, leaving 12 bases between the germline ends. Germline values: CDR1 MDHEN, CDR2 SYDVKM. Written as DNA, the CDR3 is TGTGCCAGCAGTTTCCCCCCTACGGGAAACATTCAGTACTTC. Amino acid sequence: CASSFPPTGNIQYF.

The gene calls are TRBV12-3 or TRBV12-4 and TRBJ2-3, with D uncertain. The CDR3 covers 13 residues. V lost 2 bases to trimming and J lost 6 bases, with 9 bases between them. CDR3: CASSLIVPDTQYF. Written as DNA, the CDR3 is TGTGCCAGCAGTTTAATAGTACCCGATACGCAGTATTTT.

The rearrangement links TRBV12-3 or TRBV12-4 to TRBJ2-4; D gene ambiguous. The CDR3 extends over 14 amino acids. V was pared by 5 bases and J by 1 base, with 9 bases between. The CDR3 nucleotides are TGTGCCAGCAGTGCCGATGGGGCCAAAAACATTCAGTACTTC. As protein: CASSADGAKNIQYF.

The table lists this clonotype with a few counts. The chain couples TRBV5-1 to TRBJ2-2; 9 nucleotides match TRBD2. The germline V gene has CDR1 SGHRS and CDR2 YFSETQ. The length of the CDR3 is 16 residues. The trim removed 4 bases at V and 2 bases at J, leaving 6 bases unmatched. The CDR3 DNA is TGCGCCAGCAGCCTATTAGCGGGAGTTAACACCGGGGAGCTGTTTTTT. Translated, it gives CASSLLAGVNTGELFF.

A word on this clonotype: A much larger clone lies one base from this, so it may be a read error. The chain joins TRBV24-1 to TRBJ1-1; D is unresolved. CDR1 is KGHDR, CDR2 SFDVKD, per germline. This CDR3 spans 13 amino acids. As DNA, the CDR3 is TGTGCCACCAGTGATTATAGGACCACTGAAGCTTCCTTT. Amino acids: CATSDYRTTEASF.

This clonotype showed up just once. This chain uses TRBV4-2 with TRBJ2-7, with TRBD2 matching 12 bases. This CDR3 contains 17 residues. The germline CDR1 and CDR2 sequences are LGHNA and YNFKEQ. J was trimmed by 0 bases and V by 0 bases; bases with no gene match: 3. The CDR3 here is CASSQDLTSGSSYEQYF. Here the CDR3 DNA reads TGTGCCAGCAGCCAAGATCTGACTAGCGGGAGCTCCTACGAGCAGTACTTC.

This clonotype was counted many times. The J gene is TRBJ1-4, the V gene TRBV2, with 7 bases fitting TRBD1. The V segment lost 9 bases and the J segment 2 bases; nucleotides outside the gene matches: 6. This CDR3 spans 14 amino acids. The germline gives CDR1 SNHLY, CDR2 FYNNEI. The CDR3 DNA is TGTGCCAGTAAAGGGGGCGCGACTAATGAAAAACTGTTTTTT. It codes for CASKGGATNEKLFF.

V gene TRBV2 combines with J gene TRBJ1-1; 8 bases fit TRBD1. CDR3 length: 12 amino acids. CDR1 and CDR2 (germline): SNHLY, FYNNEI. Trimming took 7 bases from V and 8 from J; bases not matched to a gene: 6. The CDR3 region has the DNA TGTGCCAGCACCGAGGGACAGGCAGAAGCTTTCTTT. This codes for CASTEGQAEAFF. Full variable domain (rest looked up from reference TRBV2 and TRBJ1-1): EPEVTQTPSHQVTQMGQEVILRCVPISNHLYFYWYRQILGQKVEFLVSFYNNEISEKSEIFDDQFSVERPDGSNFTLKIRSTKLEDSAMYFCASTEGQAEAFFGQGTRLTVV.

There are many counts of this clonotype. The CDR3 bases are TGTGCCAGCAGTTCACAAATGGGGGACAGCCTTTTTCGCGTCGGTGGCGGGGAGCTGTTTTTT. Encoded protein: CASSSQMGDSLFRVGGGELFF. V and J are TRBV12-3 or TRBV12-4 and TRBJ2-2; 7 bases are a match to TRBD1. There are 21 residues in the CDR3. V lost 4 bases to trimming and J lost 7 bases; unmatched junction nucleotides: 27.

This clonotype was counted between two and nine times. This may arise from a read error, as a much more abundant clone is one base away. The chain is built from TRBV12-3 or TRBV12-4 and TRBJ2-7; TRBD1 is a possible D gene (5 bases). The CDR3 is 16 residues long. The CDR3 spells CASSPSRTLMEHEQCF. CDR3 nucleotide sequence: TGTGCCAGCAGTCCATCCCGGACATTAATGGAACACGAGCAGTGCTTC.

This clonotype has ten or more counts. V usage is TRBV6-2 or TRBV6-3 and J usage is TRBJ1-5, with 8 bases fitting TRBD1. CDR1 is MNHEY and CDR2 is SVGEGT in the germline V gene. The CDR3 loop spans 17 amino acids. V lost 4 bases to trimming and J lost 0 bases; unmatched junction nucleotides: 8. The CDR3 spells CASSFSLTGGSNQPQHF. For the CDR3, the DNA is TGTGCCAGCAGTTTTTCACTTACAGGGGGTAGCAATCAGCCCCAGCATTTT.

The CDR3 region is CASSQGVLAGAKNIQYF. The CDR3, as DNA: TGCGCCAGCAGCCAAGGAGTGCTAGCGGGTGCCAAAAACATTCAGTACTTC. The chain joins TRBV4-1 to TRBJ2-4; 8 positions match TRBD2. J was trimmed by 1 base and V by 1 base; bases with no gene match: 6. CDR1 MGHRA and CDR2 YSYEKL come from the germline V gene. The CDR3 is 17 residues long.

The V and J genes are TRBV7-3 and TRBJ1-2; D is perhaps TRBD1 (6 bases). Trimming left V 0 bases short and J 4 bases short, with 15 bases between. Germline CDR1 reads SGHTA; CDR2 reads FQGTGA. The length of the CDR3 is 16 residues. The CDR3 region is CASSLTHGGGVYGYTF. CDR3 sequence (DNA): TGTGCCAGCAGCTTAACCCACGGGGGCGGCGTCTATGGCTACACCTTC.

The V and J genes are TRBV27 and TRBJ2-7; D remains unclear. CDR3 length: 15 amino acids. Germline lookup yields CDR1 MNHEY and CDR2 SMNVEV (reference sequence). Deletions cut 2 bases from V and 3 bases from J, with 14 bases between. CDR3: CASSLTPGPLYEQYF. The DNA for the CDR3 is TGTGCCAGCAGTTTAACCCCGGGCCCACTCTACGAGCAGTACTTC.

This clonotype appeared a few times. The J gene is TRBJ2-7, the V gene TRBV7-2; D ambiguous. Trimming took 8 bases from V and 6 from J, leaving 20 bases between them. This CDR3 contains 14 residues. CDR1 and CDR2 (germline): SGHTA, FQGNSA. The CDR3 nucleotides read TGTGCCAGCGGCTCCCCTACCAAGGGTGGCGAGCAGTACTTC. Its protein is CASGSPTKGGEQYF.

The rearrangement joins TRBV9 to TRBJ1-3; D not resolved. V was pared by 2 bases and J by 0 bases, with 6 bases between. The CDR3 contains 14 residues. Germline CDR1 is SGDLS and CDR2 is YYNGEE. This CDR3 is CASSVGVSGNTIYF. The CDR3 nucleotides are TGTGCCAGCAGCGTCGGGGTCTCTGGAAACACCATATATTTT.

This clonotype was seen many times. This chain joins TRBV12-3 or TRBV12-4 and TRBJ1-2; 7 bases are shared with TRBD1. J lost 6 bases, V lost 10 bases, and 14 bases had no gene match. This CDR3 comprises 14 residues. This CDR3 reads CATSLRPGGDGYTF. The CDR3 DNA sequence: TGTGCCACTTCCCTCCGGCCAGGGGGAGATGGCTACACCTTC.

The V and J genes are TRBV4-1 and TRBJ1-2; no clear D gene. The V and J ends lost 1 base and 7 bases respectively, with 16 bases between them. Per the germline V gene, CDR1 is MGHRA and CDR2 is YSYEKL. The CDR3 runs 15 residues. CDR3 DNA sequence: TGCGCCAGCAGCCAAGTGGCTGCGCAAAGTGCTGGCTACACCTTC. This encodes CASSQVAAQSAGYTF.

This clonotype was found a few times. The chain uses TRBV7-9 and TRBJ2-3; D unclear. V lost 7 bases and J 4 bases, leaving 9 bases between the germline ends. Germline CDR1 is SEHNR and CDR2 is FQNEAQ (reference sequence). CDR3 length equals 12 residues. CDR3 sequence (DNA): TGTGCCAGCAACCCCCGGGCAGATACGCAGTATTTT. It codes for CASNPRADTQYF.

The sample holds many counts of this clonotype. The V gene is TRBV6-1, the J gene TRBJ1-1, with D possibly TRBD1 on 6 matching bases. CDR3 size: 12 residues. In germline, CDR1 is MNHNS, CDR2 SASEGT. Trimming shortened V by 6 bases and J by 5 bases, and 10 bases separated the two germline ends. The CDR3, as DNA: TGTGCCAGCAGATTCAGGGGTACTGAAGCTTTCTTT. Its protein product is CASRFRGTEAFF.

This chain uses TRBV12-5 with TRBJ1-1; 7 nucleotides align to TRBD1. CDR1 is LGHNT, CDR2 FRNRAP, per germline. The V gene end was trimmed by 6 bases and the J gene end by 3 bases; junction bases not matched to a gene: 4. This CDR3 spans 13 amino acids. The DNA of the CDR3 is TGTGCTAGTGGATTCGACAGGGACACTGAAGCTTTCTTT. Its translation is CASGFDRDTEAFF.

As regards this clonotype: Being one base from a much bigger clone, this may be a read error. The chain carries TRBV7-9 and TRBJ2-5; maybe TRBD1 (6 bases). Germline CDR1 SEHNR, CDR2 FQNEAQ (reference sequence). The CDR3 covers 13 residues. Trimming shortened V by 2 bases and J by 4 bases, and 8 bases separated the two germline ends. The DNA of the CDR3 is TGTGCCAGCAGCTTAAGGGGGTTAGAGACCCAGTACTTC. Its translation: CASSLRGLETQYF.

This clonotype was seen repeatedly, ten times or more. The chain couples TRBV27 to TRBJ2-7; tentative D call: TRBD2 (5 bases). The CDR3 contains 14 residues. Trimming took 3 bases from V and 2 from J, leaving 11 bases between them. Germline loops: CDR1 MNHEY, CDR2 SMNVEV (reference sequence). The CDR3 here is CASSFAEAAYEQYF. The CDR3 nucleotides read TGTGCCAGCAGTTTCGCGGAGGCAGCCTACGAGCAGTACTTC.

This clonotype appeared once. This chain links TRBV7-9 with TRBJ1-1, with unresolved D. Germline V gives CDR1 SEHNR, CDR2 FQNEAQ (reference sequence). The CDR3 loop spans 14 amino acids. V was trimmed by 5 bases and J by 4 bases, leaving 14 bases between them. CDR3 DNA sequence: TGTGCCAGCAGCCCCCCCCCTGTTTTCACTGAAGCTTTCTTT. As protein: CASSPPPVFTEAFF.

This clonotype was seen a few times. The CDR3 here is CSARDRGPDGYTF. The CDR3 region has the DNA TGCAGTGCTAGGGACAGGGGTCCGGATGGCTACACCTTC. The chain is built from TRBV20-1 and TRBJ1-2; 9 bases line up with TRBD1. The CDR3 sequence is 13 residues long. With V trimmed by 3 bases and J by 6 bases, 5 bases remained unmatched. Germline assignment: CDR1 DFQATT and CDR2 SNEGSKA (reference sequence).

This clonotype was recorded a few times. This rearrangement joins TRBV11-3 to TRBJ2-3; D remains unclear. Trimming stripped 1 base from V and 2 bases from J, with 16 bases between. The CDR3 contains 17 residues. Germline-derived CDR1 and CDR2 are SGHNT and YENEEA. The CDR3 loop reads CASSLGVTEITTDTQYF. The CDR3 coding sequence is TGTGCCAGCAGCTTAGGGGTCACCGAGATAACCACAGATACGCAGTATTTT.